One sample yielded the 6 T cell receptor beta chains listed below, sequenced in a study of shared clonotypes between healthy human individuals. Sequenced by immunoSEQ multiplex PCR; TCRdb stores in-frame clones only, minus some. The sample yields roughly 2.2 million clones, 85% to 95% seen once. The specimen was naive CD4+ T cells from PBMCs. Subset given: CD45RA+ positively selected. The receptors derive from a man between 18 and 35 years old in good health. Some clones in this sample may be carry-over from other donors' samples.

The CDR3 protein is CASSPLRQGRTEAFF. CDR3 in DNA: TGTGCCAGCAGCCCGCTCAGACAGGGGCGGACTGAAGCTTTCTTT. V is TRBV6-5 and J is TRBJ1-1; TRBD1 matches at 8 bases. This CDR3 is built from 15 residues. Germline V gives CDR1 MNHEY, CDR2 SVGAGI. Trimming removed 6 bases from V and 5 bases from J; junction bases left unmatched: 11.

The CDR3, as DNA: TGTGCCAGCAGTTTACGGCAGGGGGCCCCTGGGGCCAACGTCCTGACTTTC. It specifies CASSLRQGAPGANVLTF. This chain joins TRBV28 and TRBJ2-6; the match to TRBD1 covers 8 bases. Germline CDR1 is MDHEN and CDR2 is SYDVKM. The CDR3 has 17 amino acids. V trimming: 2 bases; J trimming: 2 bases; junction bases outside the gene matches: 5.

The chain carries TRBV28 and TRBJ1-5; D possibly corresponds to TRBD1 (5 bases). Germline lookup yields CDR1 MDHEN and CDR2 SYDVKM. Trimming removed 8 bases from V and 2 bases from J, with 19 bases in between. CDR3 length: 16 amino acids. This chain's CDR3 is CASLGGAGYRNQPQHF. CDR3 in DNA: TGTGCCAGCCTCGGTGGGGCCGGTTATCGCAATCAGCCCCAGCATTTT.

The rearrangement uses TRBV2 and TRBJ1-5; D not resolved. The CDR3 length is 14 residues. The V end lost 5 bases, the J end lost 4 bases, and 12 bases lay between the germline ends. Germline values: CDR1 SNHLY, CDR2 FYNNEI. CDR3 coding DNA: TGTGCCAGCAGTCGGCAGTCGGGTAATCAGCCCCAGCATTTT. This codes for CASSRQSGNQPQHF. Using reference TRBV2 and TRBJ1-5 for the parts outside the CDR3, the full variable domain is EPEVTQTPSHQVTQMGQEVILRCVPISNHLYFYWYRQILGQKVEFLVSFYNNEISEKSEIFDDQFSVERPDGSNFTLKIRSTKLEDSAMYFCASSRQSGNQPQHFGDGTRLSIL.

This chain uses TRBV5-1 with TRBJ2-5, with TRBD2 identical over 8 bases. In germline, CDR1 is SGHRS, CDR2 YFSETQ. The V and J ends lost 6 bases and 5 bases, in that order; junction bases with no gene match: 18. This CDR3 spans 17 amino acids. CDR3 coding DNA: TGCGCCAGCACCAACAACCCAGCGGGGGCCTCCGGGGAGACCCAGTACTTC. Residues: CASTNNPAGASGETQYF.

The chain has TRBV10-3 and TRBJ1-5; no firm D call. The CDR3 covers 15 residues. Trimming left V 0 bases short and J 7 bases short, with 13 bases between. CDR1 is ENHRY and CDR2 is SYGVKD in the germline V gene. The CDR3, as DNA: TGTGCCATCAGTGAGTCGCCGACGGTGGGACAGCCCCAGCATTTT. It codes for CAISESPTVGQPQHF.